Each of the 27 T cell receptor beta chains below was sequenced from the same sample in a study of cytomegalovirus exposure and HLA in healthy donors. Data came from immunoSEQ multiplex PCR; TCRdb stores just in-frame clones and leaves some out. This table holds roughly 60,000 clones, around 95% found once. Sequences were obtained from PBMCs. These receptors were obtained from a woman aged 18-29 years in good health and CMV-seropositive.

The chain employs TRBV7-7 and TRBJ2-2; 7 bases match TRBD2. CDR3 length equals 16 residues. With 2 bases clipped from V and 6 bases from J, the junction kept 9 bases outside the gene matches. Germline V CDR1 and CDR2: SSHAT, FNYEAQ (reference sequence). The CDR3 bases are TGTGCCAGCAGCTTATCGGGCGGGAGCGGCCCCGGGGAGCTGTTTTTT. Translated, it gives CASSLSGGSGPGELFF.

This rearrangement joins TRBV6-1 to TRBJ1-6, with D possibly matching TRBD1 (6 bases). V dropped 1 base and J dropped 5 bases, with 15 bases sitting between them. Germline-derived CDR1 and CDR2 are MNHNS and SASEGT. This CDR3 comprises 17 residues. CDR3 in DNA: TGTGCCAGCAGTGAAGTACGGGGGGCCCTCGATAATTCACCCCTCCACTTT. This codes for CASSEVRGALDNSPLHF.

This rearrangement joins TRBV5-1 to TRBJ2-1, with a tentative D call TRBD2 (6 bases). CDR1 SGHRS and CDR2 YFSETQ come from the germline V gene. The CDR3 has 17 amino acids. With 4 bases removed from V and 0 bases from J, the gap between germline ends came to 17 bases. The CDR3 DNA is TGCGCCAGCAGCCCTTTCTTAGCGGATAGCTCCTACAATGAGCAGTTCTTC. It codes for CASSPFLADSSYNEQFF.

This chain uses TRBV19 with TRBJ2-7; 9 bases fit TRBD1. With V trimmed by 6 bases and J by 5 bases, 11 bases remained unmatched. The CDR3 contains 15 residues. Germline V gene data show CDR1 as LNHDA and CDR2 as SQIVND (reference sequence). CDR3 in amino acids: CASRLRDREGDEQYF. DNA of the CDR3: TGTGCCAGTAGACTCCGGGACAGGGAGGGCGACGAGCAGTACTTC.

Of note for this clone: The junction departs from the called germline gene at one end, perhaps through a read error. J is TRBJ2-3 and V is TRBV5-1; 12 nucleotides match TRBD1. Germline CDR1 is SGHRS and CDR2 is YFSETQ. This CDR3 contains 16 residues. The CDR3: CASRLGQGAPADTQYF. CDR3 in DNA: TGCGCCAGCAGATTGGGACAGGGGGCGCCGGCAGATACGCAGTATTTT.

The chain couples TRBV7-7 to TRBJ2-1; TRBD2 agrees at 8 bases. The J segment lost 8 bases and the V segment lost 9 bases, leaving 12 bases of the junction unmatched. The CDR3 covers 14 residues. Germline assignment: CDR1 SSHAT and CDR2 FNYEAQ (reference sequence). The chain's CDR3 is CASRTSWNPDEQFF. The CDR3 DNA reads as TGTGCCAGTAGGACTAGCTGGAACCCAGATGAGCAGTTCTTC.

The J gene is TRBJ2-2, the V gene TRBV6-6; TRBD2 agrees at 8 bases. The CDR3 is made up of 16 amino acids. CDR1 and CDR2 from the germline V gene are MNHNY and SVGAGI (reference sequence). Trimming took 7 bases from V and 6 from J; bases not matched to a gene: 13. This CDR3 reads CASTPLGSGGAGELFF. CDR3 nucleotide sequence: TGTGCCAGCACCCCCCTGGGAAGCGGGGGAGCCGGGGAGCTGTTTTTT.

The chain links TRBV4-3 to TRBJ1-1, with a possible D match to TRBD1 (6 bases). Per germline, CDR1 LGHNA and CDR2 YSLEER. The V gene lost 1 base and the J gene lost 0 bases, with 6 bases spanning the gap. The CDR3 is 14 residues long. CDR3 loop: CASSQAGVNTEAFF. The CDR3 nucleotides are TGCGCCAGCAGCCAAGCAGGGGTGAACACTGAAGCTTTCTTT.

This clone was counted between two and nine times. The chain recombines TRBV11-2 with TRBJ1-4; perhaps TRBD1 as D (6 bases). The CDR3 is made up of 14 amino acids. Germline V lookup: CDR1 SGHAT, CDR2 FQNNGV. V gave up 1 base and J gave up 8 bases, with 11 bases separating them. The CDR3 sequence: CASSLGRRGEKLFF. Written as DNA, the CDR3 is TGTGCCAGCAGCTTAGGGCGAAGGGGGGAAAAACTGTTTTTT.

This chain connects TRBV19 to TRBJ1-2; TRBD1 aligns across 9 bases. From germline, CDR1 is LNHDA and CDR2 SQIVND (reference sequence). The length of the CDR3 is 14 residues. J was trimmed by 5 bases and V by 6 bases; bases with no gene match: 7. The CDR3 sequence: CASRDRGSFYGYTF. DNA of the CDR3: TGTGCCAGTAGGGACAGGGGTTCTTTTTATGGCTACACCTTC.

This chain joins TRBV4-2 and TRBJ2-1, with 7 positions matching TRBD1. V shed 0 bases and J 5 bases; nucleotides not matched to a gene: 4. The CDR3 consists of 15 residues. Germline V gene lookup returns CDR1 LGHNA and CDR2 YNFKEQ. For the CDR3, the DNA is TGTGCCAGCAGCCAAGACCTCAGGGGGAACAATGAGCAGTTCTTC. Its translation is CASSQDLRGNNEQFF.

The rearrangement links TRBV6-1 to TRBJ1-5, with D possibly TRBD1 on 6 matching bases. The CDR3 sequence is 12 residues long. CDR1 is MNHNS, CDR2 SASEGT, per germline. With 8 bases removed from V and 7 bases from J, the gap between germline ends came to 12 bases. CDR3: CASGKGVQPQHF. CDR3 nucleotide sequence: TGTGCCAGCGGAAAGGGGGTACAGCCCCAGCATTTT.

The V and J genes are TRBV7-9 and TRBJ1-2, with D uncertain. Deletions cut 3 bases from V and 8 bases from J, with 7 bases between. CDR3 length: 11 amino acids. Germline V gene data show CDR1 as SEHNR and CDR2 as FQNEAQ (reference sequence). The CDR3 DNA follows: TGTGCCAGCAGCTTTCACAGAGGCTACACCTTC. As protein: CASSFHRGYTF.

J is TRBJ2-5 and V is TRBV7-2, with D unclear. CDR1 is SGHTA and CDR2 is FQGNSA in the germline V gene. Trimming cost V 7 bases and J 0 bases, with 18 bases left between them. This CDR3 comprises 16 residues. CDR3 amino acids: CASTRVGTHNQETQYF. For the CDR3, the DNA is TGTGCCAGCACCAGAGTGGGCACCCACAACCAAGAGACCCAGTACTTC.

This clone was recorded only once. The V and J genes are TRBV5-6 and TRBJ1-1; D gene unclear. CDR1 and CDR2 (germline): SGHDT, YYEEEE. V lost 1 base to trimming and J lost 1 base, with 14 bases between them. This CDR3 comprises 16 residues. Here the CDR3 DNA reads TGTGCCAGCAGCTTGTTCGCGAGACATTCGAACACTGAAGCTTTCTTT. Protein sequence: CASSLFARHSNTEAFF.

V and J are TRBV18 and TRBJ2-7; TRBD2 aligns across 9 bases. Germline CDR1 is KGHSH and CDR2 is LQKENI. The trim removed 4 bases at V and 0 bases at J, leaving 10 bases unmatched. This CDR3 has 17 residues. The CDR3 spells CASSRTQLAGSSYEQYF. DNA for the CDR3: TGTGCCAGCTCACGGACACAGCTAGCGGGAAGCTCCTACGAGCAGTACTTC.

This chain links TRBV27 with TRBJ2-7; unclear D gene. The V end lost 5 bases, the J end lost 0 bases, and 5 bases lay between the germline ends. The CDR3 has 12 amino acids. Germline assignment: CDR1 MNHEY and CDR2 SMNVEV (reference sequence). CDR3 protein: CASSPGSYEQYF. The CDR3 nucleotides read TGTGCCAGCAGTCCCGGCTCCTACGAGCAGTACTTC.

The CDR3 loop is CAWKGLAVNNEQFF. As DNA, the CDR3 is TGTGCCTGGAAGGGGCTAGCGGTCAACAATGAGCAGTTCTTC. V is TRBV30 and J is TRBJ2-1; 7 bases are a match to TRBD2. The CDR3 sequence is 14 residues long. V gave up 4 bases and J gave up 5 bases; unmatched junction bases: 8. Germline CDR1 and CDR2: GTSNPN and SVGIG (reference sequence).

The chain combines TRBV18 with TRBJ2-1, with D unclear. The V end lost 1 base, the J end lost 3 bases, and 16 bases lay between the germline ends. The CDR3 covers 17 residues. The germline V gene has CDR1 KGHSH and CDR2 LQKENI. CDR3 nucleotides: TGTGCCAGCTCACCACTTAACAGCCTTCTAAACTACAATGAGCAGTTCTTC. This encodes CASSPLNSLLNYNEQFF.

The chain carries TRBV29-1 and TRBJ2-5; TRBD2 agrees at 11 bases. V was pared by 7 bases and J by 4 bases, with 14 bases of the junction left unmatched. CDR3 length: 16 amino acids. Germline assignment: CDR1 SQVTM and CDR2 ANQGSEA. The CDR3 protein is CSARGLAGGLLETQYF. The CDR3 DNA is TGCAGCGCCCGAGGCCTAGCGGGGGGCCTACTAGAGACCCAGTACTTC.

The J gene is TRBJ1-5, the V gene TRBV2, with 10 bases matching TRBD1. The CDR3 is 12 residues long. Germline CDR1 reads SNHLY; CDR2 reads FYNNEI. The V gene end was trimmed by 6 bases and the J gene end by 7 bases; junction bases not matched to a gene: 0. CDR3 residues: CASRGQGQPQHF. The CDR3 DNA follows: TGTGCCAGCAGGGGACAGGGGCAGCCCCAGCATTTT.

This clone was picked up one time. V and J are TRBV4-1 and TRBJ1-1; TRBD1 aligns across 7 bases. Germline V gives CDR1 MGHRA, CDR2 YSYEKL. After removal of 8 bases from V and 0 bases from J, the junction contained 15 bases not matched to a gene. The length of the CDR3 is 17 residues. In DNA form, the CDR3 reads TGCGCCAGCCGCCGAGGACAGGACTACGTGATGAACACTGAAGCTTTCTTT. Protein: CASRRGQDYVMNTEAFF.

The V gene is TRBV28, the J gene TRBJ1-4; TRBD1 is a possible D gene (5 bases). V lost 6 bases to trimming and J lost 0 bases, with 11 bases between them. This CDR3 spans 15 amino acids. The germline CDR1 and CDR2 sequences are MDHEN and SYDVKM. For the CDR3, the DNA is TGTGCCAGCAGCATCGACAGTGCAACTAATGAAAAACTGTTTTTT. Its translation: CASSIDSATNEKLFF.

The chain joins TRBV15 to TRBJ2-2; 7 bases match TRBD1. CDR1 is LNHNV and CDR2 is YYDKDF in the germline V gene (reference sequence). The CDR3 sequence is 16 residues long. V lost 3 bases to trimming and J lost 0 bases; unmatched junction nucleotides: 4. CDR3 amino acids: CATSRDRPANTGELFF. Written as DNA, the CDR3 is TGTGCCACCAGCAGGGACAGGCCAGCGAACACCGGGGAGCTGTTTTTT.

The CDR3 bases are TGTGCCAGCAGTTTACAGGGGACTGAAGCTTTCTTT. This sequence encodes CASSLQGTEAFF. V is TRBV28 and J is TRBJ1-1; a weak D match, TRBD1 (6 bases). The CDR3 is 12 amino acids. Germline values: CDR1 MDHEN, CDR2 SYDVKM. The germline V and J ends were trimmed by 2 bases and 5 bases, with 6 bases remaining between them.

The chain combines TRBV7-8 with TRBJ2-7; tentative D call: TRBD2 (6 bases). Trimming cost V 1 base and J 2 bases, with 12 bases left between them. This CDR3 region has 15 residues. Germline CDR1 SGHVS, CDR2 FQNEAQ. In nucleotides, the CDR3 is TGTGCCAGCAGCTTAGGTGCTAGCGTAGCCTACGAGCAGTACTTC. The encoded protein is CASSLGASVAYEQYF.

The chain links TRBV5-8 to TRBJ1-3; the D is unclear. The ends were cut back, 2 bases at V and 2 bases at J, with 2 bases in the middle. The CDR3 consists of 12 residues. CDR1 and CDR2 (germline): SGHTS, YDEGEE. The CDR3 protein is CASSFAGNTIYF. The DNA for the CDR3 is TGTGCCAGCAGCTTCGCTGGAAACACCATATATTTT.